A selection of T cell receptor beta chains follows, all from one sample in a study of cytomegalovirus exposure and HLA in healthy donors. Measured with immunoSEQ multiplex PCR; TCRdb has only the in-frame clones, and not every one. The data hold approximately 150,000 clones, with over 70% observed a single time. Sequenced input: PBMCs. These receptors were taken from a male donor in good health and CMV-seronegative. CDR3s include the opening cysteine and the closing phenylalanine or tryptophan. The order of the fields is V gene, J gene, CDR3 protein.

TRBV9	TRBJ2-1	CASSASRGSGGRDEQFF
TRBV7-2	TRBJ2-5	CASSLGRKSGETQYF
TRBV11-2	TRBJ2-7	CASSLGASGRTYEQYF
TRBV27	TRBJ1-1	CASTQGQGARQAFF
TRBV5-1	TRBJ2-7	CASSLNSGGSYEQYF
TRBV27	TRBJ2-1	CASSLRGGGILNEQFF
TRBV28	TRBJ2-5	CGTRAQAGETQYF
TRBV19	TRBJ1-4	CASSIDLRRKLFF
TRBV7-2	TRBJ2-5	CASSPSGGGRQYF
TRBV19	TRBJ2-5	CASSIRGTGAGETQYF
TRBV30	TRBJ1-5	CAWTAKDISNQPQHF
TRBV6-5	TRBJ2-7	CASSYGTGGEEQYF
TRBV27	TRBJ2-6	CASSLSIGQLGSGANVLTF
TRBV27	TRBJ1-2	CASSPGIRDYGYTF
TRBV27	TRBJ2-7	CASSPTTGVSYEQYF
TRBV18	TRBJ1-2	CASSEVGNYGYTF
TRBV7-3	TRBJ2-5	CASSPGTRGEETQYF
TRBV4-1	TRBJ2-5	CASSQDGASGTQETQYF
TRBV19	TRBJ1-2	CASSAPDRALQGYTF
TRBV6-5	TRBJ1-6	CASSYSRQGLNSPLHF
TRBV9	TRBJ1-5	CASSTGTGYQPQHF
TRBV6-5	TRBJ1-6	CASAADRINSPLHF
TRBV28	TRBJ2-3	CASSLLAPGTDTQYF
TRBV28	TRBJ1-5	CASIPWVKGGGYQPQHF
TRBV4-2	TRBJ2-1	CASSWRAGADYNEQFF
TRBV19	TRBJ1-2	CASSPRIRTGGSYGYTF
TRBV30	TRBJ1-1	CAWSIEDRVVNTEAFF
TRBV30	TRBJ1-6	CAWDRGNSPLHF
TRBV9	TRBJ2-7	CASSRGGEGRYEQYF
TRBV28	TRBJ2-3	CASSSPPDTQYF